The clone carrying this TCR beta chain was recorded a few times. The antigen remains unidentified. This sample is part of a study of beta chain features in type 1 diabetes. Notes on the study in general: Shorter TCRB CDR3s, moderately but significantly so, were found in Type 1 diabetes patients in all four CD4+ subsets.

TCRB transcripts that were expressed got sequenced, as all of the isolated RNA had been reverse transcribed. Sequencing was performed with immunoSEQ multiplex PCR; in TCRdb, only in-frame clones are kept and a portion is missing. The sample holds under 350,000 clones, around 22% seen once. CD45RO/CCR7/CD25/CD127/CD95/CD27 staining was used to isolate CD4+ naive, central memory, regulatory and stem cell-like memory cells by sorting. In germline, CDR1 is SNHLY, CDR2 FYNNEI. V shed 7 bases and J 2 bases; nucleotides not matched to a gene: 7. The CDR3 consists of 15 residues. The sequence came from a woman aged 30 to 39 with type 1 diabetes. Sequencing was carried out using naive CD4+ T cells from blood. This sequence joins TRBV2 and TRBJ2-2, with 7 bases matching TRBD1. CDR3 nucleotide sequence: TGTGCCAGCACCTCCGGGACAGCAAACACCGGGGAGCTGTTTTTT. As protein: CASTSGTANTGELFF.